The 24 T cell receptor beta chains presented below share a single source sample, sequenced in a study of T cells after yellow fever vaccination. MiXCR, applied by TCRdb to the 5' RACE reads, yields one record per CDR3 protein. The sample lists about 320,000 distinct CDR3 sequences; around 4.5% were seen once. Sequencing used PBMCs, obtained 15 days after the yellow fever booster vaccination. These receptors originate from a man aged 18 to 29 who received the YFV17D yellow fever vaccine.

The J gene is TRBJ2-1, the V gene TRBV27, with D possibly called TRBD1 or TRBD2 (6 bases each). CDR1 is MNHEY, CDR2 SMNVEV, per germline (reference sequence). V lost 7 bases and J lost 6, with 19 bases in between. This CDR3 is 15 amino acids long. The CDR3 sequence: CASTTGASAFNEQFF. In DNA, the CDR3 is TGTGCCAGCACGACGGGGGCTAGCGCATTCAATGAGCAGTTCTTC.

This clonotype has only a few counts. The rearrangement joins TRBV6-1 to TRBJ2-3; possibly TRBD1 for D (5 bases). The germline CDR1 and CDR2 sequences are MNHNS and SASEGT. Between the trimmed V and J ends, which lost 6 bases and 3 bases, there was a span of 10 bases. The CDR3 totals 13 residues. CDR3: CASRFRETDTQYF. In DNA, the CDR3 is TGTGCCAGCAGATTCAGGGAAACAGATACGCAGTATTTT.

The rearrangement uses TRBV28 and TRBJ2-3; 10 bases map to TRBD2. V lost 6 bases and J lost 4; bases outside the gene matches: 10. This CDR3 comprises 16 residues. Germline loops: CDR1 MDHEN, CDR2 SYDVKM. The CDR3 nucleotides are TGTGCCAGCAGCCCCCTCCTAGCGGGGGCTTCAGATACGCAGTATTTT. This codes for CASSPLLAGASDTQYF.

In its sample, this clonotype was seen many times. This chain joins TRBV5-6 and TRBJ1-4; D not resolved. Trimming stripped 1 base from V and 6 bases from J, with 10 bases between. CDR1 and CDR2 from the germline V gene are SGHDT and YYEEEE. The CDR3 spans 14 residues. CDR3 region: CASSLRQDHEKLFF. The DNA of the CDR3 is TGTGCCAGCAGCTTGCGGCAGGATCATGAAAAACTGTTTTTT. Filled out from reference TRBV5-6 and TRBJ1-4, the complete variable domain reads DAGVTQSPTHLIKTRGQQVTLRCSPKSGHDTVSWYQQALGQGPQFIFQYYEEEERQRGNFPDRFSGHQFPNYSSELNVNALLLGDSALYLCASSLRQDHEKLFFGSGTQLSVL.

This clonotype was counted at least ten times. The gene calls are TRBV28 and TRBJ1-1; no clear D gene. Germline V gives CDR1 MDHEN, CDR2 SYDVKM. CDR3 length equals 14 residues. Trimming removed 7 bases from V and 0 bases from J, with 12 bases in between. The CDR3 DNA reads TGTGCCAGCATAAGAGAAAACATGAACACTGAAGCTTTCTTT. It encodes CASIRENMNTEAFF.

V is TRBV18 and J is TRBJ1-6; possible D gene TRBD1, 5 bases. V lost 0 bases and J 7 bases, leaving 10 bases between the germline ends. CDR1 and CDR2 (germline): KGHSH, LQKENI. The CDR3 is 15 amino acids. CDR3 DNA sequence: TGTGCCAGCTCACCACCGGAGGGGTTGAATTCACCCCTCCACTTT. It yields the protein CASSPPEGLNSPLHF.

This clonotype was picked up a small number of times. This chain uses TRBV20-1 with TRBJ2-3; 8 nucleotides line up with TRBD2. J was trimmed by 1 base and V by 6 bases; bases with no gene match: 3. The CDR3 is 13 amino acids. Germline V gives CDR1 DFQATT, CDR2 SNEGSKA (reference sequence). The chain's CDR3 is CSAQTSGTDTQYF. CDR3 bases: TGCAGTGCCCAGACTAGCGGCACAGATACGCAGTATTTT.

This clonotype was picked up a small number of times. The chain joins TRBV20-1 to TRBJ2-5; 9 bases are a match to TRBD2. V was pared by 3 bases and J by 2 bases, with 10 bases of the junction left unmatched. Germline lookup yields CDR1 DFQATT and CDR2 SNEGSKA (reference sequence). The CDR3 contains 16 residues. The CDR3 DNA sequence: TGCAGTGCTAGTGATGTGGCTAGCGGGAAACAAGAGACCCAGTACTTC. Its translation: CSASDVASGKQETQYF.

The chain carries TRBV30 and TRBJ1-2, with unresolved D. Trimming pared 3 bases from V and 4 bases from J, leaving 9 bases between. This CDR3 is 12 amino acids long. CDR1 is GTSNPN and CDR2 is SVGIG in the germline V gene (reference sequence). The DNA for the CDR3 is TGTGCCTGGAGCCAAGTTCTCTATGGCTACACCTTC. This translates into CAWSQVLYGYTF.

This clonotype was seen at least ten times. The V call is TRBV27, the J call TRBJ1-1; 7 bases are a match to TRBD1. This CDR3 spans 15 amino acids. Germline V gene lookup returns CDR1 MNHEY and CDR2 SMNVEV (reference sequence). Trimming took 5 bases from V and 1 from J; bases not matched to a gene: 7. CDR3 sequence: CASSARQGSNTEAFF. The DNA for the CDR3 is TGTGCCAGCAGTGCCCGACAGGGCTCGAACACTGAAGCTTTCTTT.

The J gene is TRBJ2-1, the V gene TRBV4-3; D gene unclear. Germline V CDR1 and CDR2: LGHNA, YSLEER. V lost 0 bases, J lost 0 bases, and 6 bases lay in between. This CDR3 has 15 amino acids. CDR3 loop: CASSQERLSYNEQFF. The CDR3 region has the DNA TGCGCCAGCAGCCAAGAACGGCTCTCCTACAATGAGCAGTTCTTC.

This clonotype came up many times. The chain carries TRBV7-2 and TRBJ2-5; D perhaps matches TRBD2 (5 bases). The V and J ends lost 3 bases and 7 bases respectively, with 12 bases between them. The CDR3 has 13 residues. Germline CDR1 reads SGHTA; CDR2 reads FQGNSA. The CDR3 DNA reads TGTGCCAGCAGCTTTGACTACCCGACGACCCAGTACTTC. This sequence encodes CASSFDYPTTQYF.

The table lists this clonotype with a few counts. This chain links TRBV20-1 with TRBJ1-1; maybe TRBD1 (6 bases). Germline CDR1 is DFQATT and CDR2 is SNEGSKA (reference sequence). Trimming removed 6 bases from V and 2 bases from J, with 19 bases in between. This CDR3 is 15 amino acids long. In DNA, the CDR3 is TGCAGTGCCGGGGGCGCGGGCAGGGGAAACACTGAAGCTTTCTTT. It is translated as CSAGGAGRGNTEAFF.

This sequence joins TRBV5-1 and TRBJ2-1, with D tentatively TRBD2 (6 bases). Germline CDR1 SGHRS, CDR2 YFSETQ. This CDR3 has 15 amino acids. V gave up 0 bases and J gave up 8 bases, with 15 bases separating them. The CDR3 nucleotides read TGCGCCAGCAGCTTGGTCAAGTCGTGGGGGGATGAGCAGTTCTTC. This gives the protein CASSLVKSWGDEQFF. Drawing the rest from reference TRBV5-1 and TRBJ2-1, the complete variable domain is KAGVTQTPRYLIKTRGQQVTLSCSPISGHRSVSWYQQTPGQGLQFLFEYFSETQRNKGNFPGRFSGRQFSNSRSEMNVSTLELGDSALYLCASSLVKSWGDEQFFGPGTRLTVL.

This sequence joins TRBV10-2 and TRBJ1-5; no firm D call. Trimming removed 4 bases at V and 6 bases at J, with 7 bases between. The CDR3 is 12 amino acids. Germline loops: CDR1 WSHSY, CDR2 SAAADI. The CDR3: CASSGVAQPQHF. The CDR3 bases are TGCGCCAGCAGTGGCGTGGCTCAGCCCCAGCATTTT.

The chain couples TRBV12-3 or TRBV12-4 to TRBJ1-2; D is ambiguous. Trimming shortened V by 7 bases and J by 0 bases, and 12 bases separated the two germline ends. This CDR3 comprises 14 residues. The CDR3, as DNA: TGTGCCAGCACCCCTGGGGAATCTAACTATGGCTACACCTTC. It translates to CASTPGESNYGYTF.

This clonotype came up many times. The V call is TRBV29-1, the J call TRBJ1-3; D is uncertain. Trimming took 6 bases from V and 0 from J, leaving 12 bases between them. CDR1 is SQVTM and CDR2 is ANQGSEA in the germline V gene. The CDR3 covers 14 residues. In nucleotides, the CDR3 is TGCAGCGTCGCAGACAAACACTCTGGAAACACCATATATTTT. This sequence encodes CSVADKHSGNTIYF.

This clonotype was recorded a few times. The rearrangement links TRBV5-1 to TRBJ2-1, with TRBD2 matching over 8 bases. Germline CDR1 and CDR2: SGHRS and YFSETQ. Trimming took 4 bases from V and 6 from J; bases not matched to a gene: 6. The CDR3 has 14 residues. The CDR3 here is CASSPRTSINEQFF. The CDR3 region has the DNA TGCGCCAGCAGCCCGAGGACTAGCATCAATGAGCAGTTCTTC.

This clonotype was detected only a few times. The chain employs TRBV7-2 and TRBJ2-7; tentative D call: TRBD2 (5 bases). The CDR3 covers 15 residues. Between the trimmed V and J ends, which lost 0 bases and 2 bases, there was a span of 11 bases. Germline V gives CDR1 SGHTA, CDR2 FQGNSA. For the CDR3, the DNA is TGTGCCAGCAGCTTAGCCCCAGCGGAGACCTACGAGCAGTACTTC. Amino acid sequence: CASSLAPAETYEQYF. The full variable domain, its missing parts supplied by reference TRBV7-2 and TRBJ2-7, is GAGVSQSPSNKVTEKGKDVELRCDPISGHTALYWYRQSLGQGLEFLIYFQGNSAPDKSGLPSDRFSAERTGGSVSTLTIQRTQQEDSAVYLCASSLAPAETYEQYFGPGTRLTVT.

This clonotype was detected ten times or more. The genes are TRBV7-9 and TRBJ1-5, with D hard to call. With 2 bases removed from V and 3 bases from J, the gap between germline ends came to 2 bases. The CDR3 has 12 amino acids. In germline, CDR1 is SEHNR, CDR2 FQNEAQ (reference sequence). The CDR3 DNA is TGTGCCAGCAGCTTACACAATCAGCCCCAGCATTTT. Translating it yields CASSLHNQPQHF.

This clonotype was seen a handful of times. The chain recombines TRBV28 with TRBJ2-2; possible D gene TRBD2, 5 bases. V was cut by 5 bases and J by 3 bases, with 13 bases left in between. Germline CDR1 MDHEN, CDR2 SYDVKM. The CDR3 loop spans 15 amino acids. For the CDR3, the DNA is TGTGCCAGCAGTCCGAAGCAGGAGGACACCGGGGAGCTGTTTTTT. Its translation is CASSPKQEDTGELFF. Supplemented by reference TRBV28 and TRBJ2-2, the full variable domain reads DVKVTQSSRYLVKRTGEKVFLECVQDMDHENMFWYRQDPGLGLRLIYFSYDVKMKEKGDIPEGYSVSREKKERFSLILESASTNQTSMYLCASSPKQEDTGELFFGEGSRLTVL.

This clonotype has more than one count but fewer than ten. This chain's CDR3 is CASSPGQGAREQYV. The CDR3 DNA sequence: TGTGCCAGCAGCCCGGGACAGGGGGCGCGCGAGCAGTACGTC. The rearrangement links TRBV5-6 to TRBJ2-7; 12 nucleotides align to TRBD1. CDR1 is SGHDT and CDR2 is YYEEEE in the germline V gene. Germline trimming cut 4 bases from V and 6 bases from J; bases unmatched to any gene: 5. The CDR3 length is 14 residues.

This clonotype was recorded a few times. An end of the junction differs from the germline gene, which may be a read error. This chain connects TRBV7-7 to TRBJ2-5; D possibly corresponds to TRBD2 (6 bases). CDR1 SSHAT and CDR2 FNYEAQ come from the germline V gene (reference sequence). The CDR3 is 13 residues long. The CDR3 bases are TGTGCTAGCAGCGGTCCTGGGGGGGAGACCCAGTACTTC. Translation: CASSGPGGETQYF.

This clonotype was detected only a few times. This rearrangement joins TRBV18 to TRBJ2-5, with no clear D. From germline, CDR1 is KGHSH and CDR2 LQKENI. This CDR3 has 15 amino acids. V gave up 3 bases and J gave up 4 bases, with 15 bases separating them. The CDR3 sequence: CASSPSGLESETQYF. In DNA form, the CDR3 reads TGTGCCAGCTCACCGTCTGGGTTGGAGTCAGAGACCCAGTACTTC.